A selection of T cell receptor beta chains follows, all from one sample in a study of CD8+ T cells in alopecia areata. Generated by immunoSEQ multiplex PCR, the TCRdb table keeps only in-frame clones and is missing some. The table shows 150,000 to 200,000 clones, with around 50% occurring only once. Sample: CD8+ T cells sorted from blood, taken at week 24, from a patient treated with tofacitinib. The source of these receptors is a human donor with alopecia areata. CDR3s include the opening cysteine and the closing phenylalanine or tryptophan. Fields, in order: V gene, clone size, J gene, D gene, CDR3 DNA, CDR3 protein. A D gene is named only where the DNA matches it firmly. Clone size is not always given. Where it is, it says once, few, many or a class for expanded clones.

TRBV13	NA	TRBJ2-7	TRBD2	TGTGCCAGCAGCTCCTCACTAGCGGGGGGGCGGTACGAGCAGTACTTC	CASSSSLAGGRYEQYF
TRBV2	few	TRBJ2-7	TRBD1	TGTGCCAGCCGGGACCAGACAGGGGCCTACGAGCAGTACTTC	CASRDQTGAYEQYF
TRBV30	few	TRBJ1-1	NA	TGTGCCTGGAGTTATACAGATGAAGCTTTCTTT	CAWSYTDEAFF
TRBV13	few	TRBJ2-5	TRBD2	TGTGCCAGCAGCGAAGCGGGGAACCAAGAGACCCAGTACTTC	CASSEAGNQETQYF
TRBV9	NA	TRBJ1-2	NA	TGTGCCAGCAGCGTAGTCGTAAGACTTAACTATGGCTACACCTTC	CASSVVVRLNYGYTF
TRBV29-1	NA	TRBJ2-7	NA	TGCAGCGTTGCCGGGGGCCCCGAGCAGTACTTC	CSVAGGPEQYF
TRBV30	NA	TRBJ2-6	TRBD1	TGTGCCCAGACAGGGACTGGGGCCAACGTCCTGACTTTC	CAQTGTGANVLTF
TRBV2	NA	TRBJ2-7	NA	TGTGCCAGCAGTGTAACTAGGACCTACGAGCAGTACTTC	CASSVTRTYEQYF
TRBV7-9	NA	TRBJ1-6	TRBD1	TGTGCCAGCAGTCGTGGGACAGGGGGCAATTCACCCCTCCACTTT	CASSRGTGGNSPLHF
TRBV6-5	few	TRBJ2-5	NA	TGTGCCAGCAGCCCCGGGGAGACCCAGTACTTC	CASSPGETQYF
TRBV18	NA	TRBJ1-5	TRBD1	TGTGCCAGCTCACGGGGACAGGGGAATCAGCCCCAGCATTTT	CASSRGQGNQPQHF
TRBV27	NA	TRBJ2-7	NA	TGTGCCAGCAGTTCCCAATCCGGACGGATCTACGAGCAGTACTTC	CASSSQSGRIYEQYF
TRBV9	once	TRBJ2-7	NA	TGTGCCAGCAGCGTAGGTGGCGGCTCCGCGTACGAGCAGTACTTC	CASSVGGGSAYEQYF
TRBV19	NA	TRBJ2-7	NA	TGTGCCAGTACCCAGGCAGCTGGTGGGGAGCAGTACTTC	CASTQAAGGEQYF
TRBV13	NA	TRBJ2-1	TRBD2	TGTGCCAGCAGAGCGGGGGGGAGCTCCTACAATGAGCAGTTCTTC	CASRAGGSSYNEQFF
TRBV29-1	NA	TRBJ1-1	NA	TGCAGCGTTGCTGTGGGGGAGGCTTTCTTT	CSVAVGEAFF
TRBV28	NA	TRBJ2-3	TRBD1	TGTGCCAGCTGTCGGGACAGGGCTAGCACAGATACGCAGTATTTT	CASCRDRASTDTQYF
TRBV29-1	NA	TRBJ2-5	NA	TGCAGCGTCGGAGGGGGGACCCAGTACTTC	CSVGGGTQYF
TRBV9	NA	TRBJ1-4	NA	TGTGCCAGCAGCGGCCAAGGGGATAGTGAAAAACTGTTTTTT	CASSGQGDSEKLFF
TRBV15	few	TRBJ2-4	TRBD1	TGTGCCACCAGCAGGACCTGGACAGGGGAAAGGTCCGAAGCCAAAAACATTCAGTACTTC	CATSRTWTGERSEAKNIQYF
TRBV5-6	NA	TRBJ1-4	NA	TGTGCCAGCAGCTTGGTCGCCACTAATGAAAAACTGTTTTTT	CASSLVATNEKLFF
TRBV5-1	few	TRBJ1-1	NA	TGCGCCAGCAGCTTGATAGCCACTGAAGCTTTCTTT	CASSLIATEAFF
TRBV7-9	NA	TRBJ1-2	TRBD1	TGTGCCATCCAGAGGACAGGGGGCAACTATGGCTACACCTTC	CAIQRTGGNYGYTF
TRBV6-5	NA	TRBJ2-2	TRBD1	TGTGCCAGCAGTCCCGGGACAGGCTATAGCGGGGAGCTGTTTTTT	CASSPGTGYSGELFF
TRBV29-1	NA	TRBJ2-1	NA	TGCAGCGTTGATTGGAGCTCCTACAATGAGCAGTTCTTC	CSVDWSSYNEQFF
TRBV13	NA	TRBJ1-1	TRBD1	TGTGCCAGCAGCCCAGGACAGGCCCCGAACACTGAAGCTTTCTTT	CASSPGQAPNTEAFF
TRBV7-9	once	TRBJ2-7	NA	TGTGCCAGCAGTTTAGCAGGGGGGAGTCCCTACGAGCAGTACTTC	CASSLAGGSPYEQYF
TRBV21-1	once	TRBJ2-5	NA	TGTGCCAGCAGCAAAGCGCAGCTGCCAGGGACCCAGTACTTC	CASSKAQLPGTQYF
TRBV25-1	once	TRBJ1-6	TRBD1	TGTGCCAGCAGTGAATTCGTGGGGACAGGCGGATCACCCCTCCACTTT	CASSEFVGTGGSPLHF
TRBV6-1	NA	TRBJ1-2	NA	TGTGCCAGCATATTGAAGGGGGGAGGCTACACCTTC	CASILKGGGYTF
TRBV5-1	few	TRBJ1-5	NA	TGCGCCAGCAGCCGCCGGGACACCTATAGCAATCAGCCCCAGCATTTT	CASSRRDTYSNQPQHF
TRBV6-1	NA	TRBJ1-5	NA	TGTGCCAGCATATCTGACAGCTGGAATCAGCCCCAGCATTTT	CASISDSWNQPQHF
TRBV14	NA	TRBJ1-1	NA	TGTGCCAGCAGCCAGGGCACTGAAGCTTTCTTT	CASSQGTEAFF
TRBV5-6	NA	TRBJ1-2	NA	TGTGCCAGCAGCTTTGGGGAGTTGGCTAACTATGGCTACACCTTC	CASSFGELANYGYTF
TRBV7-9	NA	TRBJ1-2	TRBD1	TGTGCCAGCAGCAGACCCGGGACAGGGGATGGCTACACCTTC	CASSRPGTGDGYTF
TRBV9	once	TRBJ1-5	TRBD1	TGTGCCAGCAGCGTTGGGACAGGGCCAAGGCAGCCCCAGCATTTT	CASSVGTGPRQPQHF
TRBV5-6	NA	TRBJ2-1	TRBD2	TGTGCCAGCAGTAACGGACTAGCGGGGGCCTACAATGAGCAGTTCTTC	CASSNGLAGAYNEQFF
TRBV14	few	TRBJ2-1	NA	TGTGCCAGCAGCCGGGGAGGATACAATGAGCAGTTCTTC	CASSRGGYNEQFF
TRBV30	once	TRBJ1-1	NA	TGTGCCTGGAGTGTTGAAACAGAAGCTTTCTTT	CAWSVETEAFF
TRBV9	few	TRBJ2-3	TRBD1	TGTGCCAGCAGCGCCGGGGCCGGGACAGGGGCGCTAGATACGCAGTATTTT	CASSAGAGTGALDTQYF
TRBV21-1	NA	TRBJ1-2	NA	TGTGCCAGCAGCAAAGAGACGGATAACTATGGCTACACCTTC	CASSKETDNYGYTF
TRBV29-1	few	TRBJ1-1	NA	TGCAGCGTTGTTATCCCCCCGAAATCCAGGGACCACACTGAAGCTTTCTTT	CSVVIPPKSRDHTEAFF
TRBV4-1	few	TRBJ2-3	NA	TGCGCCAGCAGCCAAGTTATAGGGATAGATACGCAGTATTTT	CASSQVIGIDTQYF
TRBV29-1	NA	TRBJ2-6	NA	TGCAGCGTTGAAGTCCCGGGGGGGGCCAACGTCCTGACTTTC	CSVEVPGGANVLTF
TRBV7-8	few	TRBJ1-2	TRBD1	TGTGCCAGCAGCCTCCGGACAGGGAGAGAGGGCTACACCTTC	CASSLRTGREGYTF
TRBV29-1	few	TRBJ1-1	TRBD1	TGCAGCGTTGAAGGGGCTCAAGAGGGGGCTACAAACACTGAAGCTTTCTTT	CSVEGAQEGATNTEAFF
TRBV29-1	NA	TRBJ2-2	NA	TGCAGCGTCGCGGGGACAGCCTTTAACACCGGGGAGCTGTTTTTT	CSVAGTAFNTGELFF
TRBV9	NA	TRBJ2-5	NA	TGTGCCAGCAGCGCTAGCCAAGAGACCCAGTACTTC	CASSASQETQYF
TRBV25-1	NA	TRBJ1-1	NA	TGTGCCAGCAGTTCCCTCGGGCAGGGGTTGATCACTGAAGCTTTCTTT	CASSSLGQGLITEAFF
TRBV29-1	NA	TRBJ2-2	NA	TGCAGCGTTGACAGCGGTTTCAACACCGGGGAGCTGTTTTTT	CSVDSGFNTGELFF
TRBV27	once	TRBJ2-7	NA	TGTGCCAGCAGTCCTACACTCCCCGAGCAGTACTTC	CASSPTLPEQYF
TRBV29-1	NA	TRBJ2-2	NA	TGCAGCGTGGCTACAGCGAGGGGCACCGGGGAGCTGTTTTTT	CSVATARGTGELFF
TRBV12-5	few	TRBJ1-5	NA	TGTGCTAGTGGATCGGACAGTCGGAATCAGCCCCAGCATTTT	CASGSDSRNQPQHF
TRBV27	NA	TRBJ2-7	NA	TGTGCCAGCGGTTACAGGGTGGGGGAGCAGTACTTC	CASGYRVGEQYF
TRBV7-3	few	TRBJ2-3	NA	TGTGCCAGCAGCTTGTCCGGGACACTCACAGATACGCAGTATTTT	CASSLSGTLTDTQYF
TRBV11-2	NA	TRBJ2-3	NA	TGTGCCAGCAGCTTAGTCTCGGGGGCAGATACGCAGTATTTT	CASSLVSGADTQYF
TRBV2	NA	TRBJ2-3	TRBD2	TGTGCCAGCAGTTGGACTAGCGGGTACACAGATACGCAGTATTTT	CASSWTSGYTDTQYF
TRBV5-6	NA	TRBJ2-3	NA	TGTGCCAGCAAATCGGCCTTAGCGGACTACACAGATACGCAGTATTTT	CASKSALADYTDTQYF
TRBV29-1	few	TRBJ1-2	NA	TGCAGCGTTGAGGGAGCTGGCTACACCTTC	CSVEGAGYTF
TRBV11-3	NA	TRBJ2-3	TRBD2	TGTGCCAGCAGCTACCTCCGACTAGCGGGGGTGGCAGATACGCAGTATTTT	CASSYLRLAGVADTQYF